This T cell receptor beta chain appears in the sequencing data of a study of T cells in Graves' hyperthyroidism and ophthalmopathy. TCR beta CDR3 regions were amplified from RNA. The TCR CDR3 first-round RT-PCR relied on the HTBI primer set. TCRdb called the multiplex PCR reads again in MiXCR, with one record for every CDR3 protein. Counted here are around 700,000 distinct CDR3 sequences, around 19% occurring once; the ten biggest clones make up 16%. As to this clonotype: The antigen remains unidentified.

Whole-study findings and limits: Peripheral blood also featured most of the thyroid clonotypes expanded above 0.001.

This CDR3 has 16 amino acids. The V gene's germline CDR1 is MGHDK and CDR2 SYGVNS. The V segment lost 3 bases and the J segment 2 bases; nucleotides outside the gene matches: 3. The sequence came from a woman between 50 and 59 years old with Graves' hyperthyroidism that later progressed to Graves' ophthalmopathy. The sequencing sample was made of blood. This chain connects TRBV25-1 to TRBJ2-1; TRBD1 agrees at 11 bases. CDR3 residues: CASSDMGQGAYNEQFF. In nucleotides, the CDR3 is TGTGCCAGCAGTGATATGGGACAGGGGGCCTACAATGAGCAGTTCTTC.